The subject of this entry is one TCR beta chain. The sample comes from a study of shared clonotypes between healthy human individuals. Profiled with immunoSEQ multiplex PCR; TCRdb holds only in-frame clones, not every one. The sample consists of about 680,000 clones, about three quarters of them appearing once. Germline loops: CDR1 MDHEN, CDR2 SYDVKM. The CDR3 length is 15 residues. The V end lost 7 bases, the J end lost 3 bases, and 15 bases lay between the germline ends. The receptor's source is a woman aged 30 to 39 in good health. This chain joins TRBV28 and TRBJ1-4, with TRBD1 as a possible D gene (6 bases). Sequenced sample: memory CD4+ T cells sorted from blood. Subset noted: CD45RA-negative fraction. The chain's CDR3 is CASTKLGGPNEKLFF. The DNA of the CDR3 is TGTGCCAGCACCAAATTAGGGGGGCCTAATGAAAAACTGTTTTTT.